Following are 16 T cell receptor beta chains from one sample sequenced in a study of CD8+ T cells in alopecia areata. Sequencing templates came from extracted RNA that was reverse transcribed into cDNA. TCRdb's copy holds only in-frame clones and misses some; the assay was immunoSEQ multiplex PCR. This sample has almost 250,000 clones, with under 70% found just once. The source was CD4+ T cells sorted from blood, collected at week 0. The receptors come from a human donor with alopecia areata.

The V call is TRBV27, the J call TRBJ2-3; D uncertain. This CDR3 has 13 residues. V was pared by 3 bases and J by 6 bases, with 10 bases between. Germline CDR1 and CDR2: MNHEY and SMNVEV (reference sequence). The CDR3 loop is CASSFGIGDTQYF. Here the CDR3 DNA reads TGTGCCAGCAGTTTTGGTATCGGGGATACGCAGTATTTT.

The chain links TRBV7-9 to TRBJ1-6; no reliable D call. The CDR3 length is 13 residues. Trimming cost V 6 bases and J 8 bases, with 11 bases left between them. The V gene's germline CDR1 is SEHNR and CDR2 FQNEAQ (reference sequence). The CDR3: CASSPNSHSPLHF. In nucleotides, the CDR3 is TGTGCCAGCAGTCCCAACAGCCATTCACCCCTCCACTTT.

This clone appeared once. V and J are TRBV29-1 and TRBJ2-1; 10 bases line up with TRBD2. CDR1 SQVTM and CDR2 ANQGSEA come from the germline V gene. This CDR3 region has 17 residues. V shed 3 bases, J shed 7 bases, and the junction held 15 bases outside the gene matches. CDR3 sequence (DNA): TGCAGCGTTGAGTATTCTCTGACTAGCGGGTTAGGGAATGAGCAGTTCTTC. Encoded protein: CSVEYSLTSGLGNEQFF.

This sequence joins TRBV30 and TRBJ2-7, with a tentative D call TRBD1 (6 bases). This CDR3 contains 14 residues. V was shortened by 0 bases and J by 4 bases, with 13 bases between the two germline ends. Germline CDR1 reads GTSNPN; CDR2 reads SVGIG (reference sequence). CDR3 nucleotides: TGTGCCTGGAGTGTTGCAGGGGATGGGTACGAGCAGTACTTC. Translated: CAWSVAGDGYEQYF. Full variable domain (missing parts from reference TRBV30 and TRBJ2-7): SQTIHQWPATLVQPVGSPLSLECTVEGTSNPNLYWYRQAAGRGLQLLFYSVGIGQISSEVPQNLSASRPQDRQFILSSKKLLLSDSGFYLCAWSVAGDGYEQYFGPGTRLTVT.

The chain has TRBV9 and TRBJ1-2, with D uncertain. From germline, CDR1 is SGDLS and CDR2 YYNGEE. CDR3 size: 13 residues. V lost 0 bases and J lost 0, with 3 bases in between. CDR3 residues: CASSVDPNYGYTF. CDR3 nucleotides: TGTGCCAGCAGCGTAGACCCTAACTATGGCTACACCTTC.

Points on this clone: The sample carries other DNA sequences with the same CDR3. The chain has TRBV18 and TRBJ2-5; D unresolved. This CDR3 region has 12 residues. The germline V gene encodes CDR1 KGHSH and CDR2 LQKENI. Trimming removed 2 bases from V and 4 bases from J, with 5 bases in between. CDR3 nucleotide sequence: TGTGCCAGCTCACCAGTAGGAGAGACCCAGTACTTC. Translating it yields CASSPVGETQYF.

The rearrangement uses TRBV6-5 and TRBJ2-7, with 11 positions matching TRBD1. This CDR3 contains 16 residues. The junction had 6 bases not matched to a gene; V was cut back by 1 base and J by 4 bases. CDR1 is MNHEY and CDR2 is SVGAGI in the germline V gene. The CDR3 spells CASSYFSGTGGYEQYF. Here the CDR3 DNA reads TGTGCCAGCAGTTACTTCTCCGGGACAGGGGGGTACGAGCAGTACTTC.

V and J are TRBV30 and TRBJ2-1; no clear D. CDR3 length: 11 residues. V dropped 4 bases and J dropped 6 bases, with 7 bases sitting between them. Germline values: CDR1 GTSNPN, CDR2 SVGIG (reference sequence). CDR3 nucleotides: TGTGCCTGGAACGGGCCCAATGAGCAGTTCTTC. Encoded protein: CAWNGPNEQFF. The variable domain in full, completed from reference TRBV30 and TRBJ2-1, reads SQTIHQWPATLVQPVGSPLSLECTVEGTSNPNLYWYRQAAGRGLQLLFYSVGIGQISSEVPQNLSASRPQDRQFILSSKKLLLSDSGFYLCAWNGPNEQFFGPGTRLTVL.

The V gene is TRBV29-1, the J gene TRBJ2-5; no reliable D call. This CDR3 is built from 12 residues. Germline V gene lookup returns CDR1 SQVTM and CDR2 ANQGSEA. Trimming removed 6 bases at V and 7 bases at J, with 15 bases between. The CDR3 is CSVRRPPGTQYF. The CDR3 coding sequence is TGCAGCGTCCGTAGACCCCCCGGGACCCAGTACTTC.

The J gene is TRBJ1-2, the V gene TRBV7-2; possibly TRBD1 for D (5 bases). In germline, CDR1 is SGHTA, CDR2 FQGNSA. This CDR3 region has 14 residues. The V end was cut by 7 bases, the J end by 6 bases, with 18 bases between. CDR3 bases: TGTGCCAGCACCCCGGATAGGGGTTCGGATGGCTACACCTTC. Translation: CASTPDRGSDGYTF.

On this clone: Germline and junction disagree at one end, which may indicate a read error. The genes are TRBV7-2 and TRBJ2-7, with 7 positions matching TRBD2. CDR1 and CDR2 from the germline V gene are SGHTA and FQGNSA. The CDR3 is 15 amino acids. CDR3 amino acids: CASRLASRGNYEQYF. Here the CDR3 DNA reads TGTGCCAGCAGATTAGCATCGCGGGGGAACTACGAGCAGTACTTC.

The CDR3 DNA sequence: TGTGCCAGCAGCCAACCTGGACAGGGCGGTGGCTACACCTTC. Protein sequence: CASSQPGQGGGYTF. The chain employs TRBV4-2 and TRBJ1-2; 8 nucleotides align to TRBD1. The CDR3 length is 14 residues. Germline CDR1 and CDR2: LGHNA and YNFKEQ. The J segment lost 7 bases and the V segment lost 2 bases, leaving 6 bases of the junction unmatched.

V and J are TRBV5-6 and TRBJ1-6; D call uncertain. Per germline, CDR1 SGHDT and CDR2 YYEEEE. V dropped 7 bases and J dropped 8 bases, with 16 bases sitting between them. The CDR3 covers 14 residues. This chain's CDR3 is CASRTRGQDSPLHF. Here the CDR3 DNA reads TGTGCCAGCCGTACACGAGGGCAGGATTCACCCCTCCACTTT.

The gene calls are TRBV2 and TRBJ2-1; 8 bases fit TRBD2. V shed 6 bases, J shed 0 bases, and the junction held 4 bases outside the gene matches. The CDR3 totals 15 residues. Germline V lookup: CDR1 SNHLY, CDR2 FYNNEI. The CDR3 region is CASSVSGDSYNEQFF. For the CDR3, the DNA is TGTGCCAGCAGCGTTAGCGGGGACTCCTACAATGAGCAGTTCTTC.

V gene TRBV9 combines with J gene TRBJ2-7; D is unclear. V lost 0 bases to trimming and J lost 6 bases, with 16 bases between them. Germline lookup yields CDR1 SGDLS and CDR2 YYNGEE. The CDR3 is 15 residues long. The chain's CDR3 is CASSVGQDPSSEQYF. The CDR3, as DNA: TGTGCCAGCAGCGTAGGCCAAGACCCCAGTTCCGAGCAGTACTTC.

The chain couples TRBV5-6 to TRBJ2-2; no firm D call. This CDR3 comprises 11 residues. The germline V gene has CDR1 SGHDT and CDR2 YYEEEE. With 1 base removed from V and 7 bases from J, the gap between germline ends came to 2 bases. The DNA for the CDR3 is TGTGCCAGCAGCTTGCACGGGGAGCTGTTTTTT. The encoded protein is CASSLHGELFF.